The rows below give T cell receptor beta chains drawn from one sample of a study of CD8 T cells in Susac syndrome. TCRdb ran MiXCR on the immunoSEQ multiplex PCR reads and lists one entry per CDR3 protein. The repertoire holds approximately 120,000 distinct CDR3 sequences, with 80% to 95% as singletons. Sequenced material: CD8+ T cells from PBMCs. The receptors originated from a human donor with multiple sclerosis. Each CDR3 is given with its conserved first and last residue. A D gene is named only where the DNA matches it firmly. Clone sizes are given selectively: once, few, many, or a class where the clone is expanded.

TRBV27	NA	TRBD1	TRBJ2-7	CASSIGQGGPYEQYF	TGTGCCAGCAGCATAGGACAGGGGGGTCCCTACGAGCAGTACTTC
TRBV9	NA	NA	TRBJ2-3	CASSVVGRSTDTQYF	TGTGCCAGCAGCGTAGTGGGTAGAAGCACAGATACGCAGTATTTT
TRBV11-1	NA	NA	TRBJ1-1	CASSSAQLGNLPLLMNTEAFF	TGTGCCAGCAGCTCGGCTCAGTTAGGCAATCTACCACTTCTCATGAACACTGAAGCTTTCTTT
TRBV4-1	NA	NA	TRBJ1-2	CASSPSEGNYGYTF	TGCGCCAGCAGCCCCTCCGAGGGAAACTATGGCTACACCTTC
TRBV7-9	few	NA	TRBJ1-1	CASSLGGLNTEAFF	TGTGCCAGTTCCCTGGGGGGACTCAACACTGAAGCTTTCTTT
TRBV9	NA	NA	TRBJ1-2	CASSGFRDRDALYGYTF	TGTGCCAGCAGCGGCTTTCGGGACCGGGACGCTCTTTATGGCTACACCTTC
TRBV5-1	few	NA	TRBJ2-1	CASSSPLYNEQFF	TGCGCCAGCAGCTCCCCTCTTTACAATGAGCAGTTCTTC
TRBV19	NA	NA	TRBJ1-5	CASTTGGNQPQHF	TGTGCCAGTACGACTGGAGGCAATCAGCCCCAGCATTTT
TRBV30	once	NA	TRBJ1-2	CAWSVGLGANYGYTF	TGTGCCTGGAGTGTCGGATTGGGGGCTAACTATGGCTACACCTTC
TRBV14	few	NA	TRBJ2-1	CASSPGNEQFF	TGTGCCAGCAGCCCGGGGAATGAGCAGTTCTTC
TRBV4-1	NA	NA	TRBJ2-2	CASSQDGPGPINTGELFF	TGCGCCAGCAGCCAAGATGGGCCAGGTCCTATAAACACCGGGGAGCTGTTTTTT
TRBV6-1	NA	NA	TRBJ2-1	CAHAAGRSNEQFF	TGTGCCCATGCGGCGGGGAGGAGCAATGAGCAGTTCTTC
TRBV6-1	NA	TRBD2	TRBJ2-5	CASSPWTSGRNQETQYF	TGTGCCAGCAGTCCCTGGACTAGCGGGAGGAACCAAGAGACCCAGTACTTC
TRBV5-4	once	NA	TRBJ2-1	CASSLAIRQGVRESSYNEQFF	TGTGCCAGCAGCTTGGCGATCCGCCAGGGCGTACGGGAGAGCTCCTACAATGAGCAGTTCTTC
TRBV20-1	once	NA	TRBJ1-2	CSARVGRDFVNYGYTF	TGCAGTGCTAGAGTGGGCAGGGATTTCGTTAACTATGGCTACACCTTC
TRBV20-1	NA	NA	TRBJ2-7	CSAREGRTYEQYF	TGCAGTGCTAGAGAGGGCAGAACCTACGAGCAGTACTTC
TRBV6-5	few	TRBD1	TRBJ2-1	CASSYTGGNEQFF	TGTGCCAGCAGTTATACAGGGGGGAATGAGCAGTTCTTC
TRBV5-6	few	TRBD2	TRBJ2-7	CATIPGLAVPSSYEQYF	TGTGCCACAATTCCGGGACTAGCGGTACCAAGCTCCTACGAGCAGTACTTC
TRBV7-3	NA	TRBD1	TRBJ1-5	CASSRGQGEGQPQHF	TGTGCCAGCAGCCGGGGACAGGGAGAAGGTCAGCCCCAGCATTTT
TRBV20-1	NA	NA	TRBJ2-4	CSARVQMGIQYF	TGCAGTGCTAGAGTTCAAATGGGGATTCAGTACTTC
TRBV20-1	NA	NA	TRBJ2-3	CSARVSDSSTDTQYF	TGCAGTGCTAGAGTGAGCGACTCTAGCACAGATACGCAGTATTTT
TRBV29-1	NA	NA	TRBJ1-1	CSVEASDSNTEAFF	TGCAGCGTTGAAGCCTCAGACAGCAACACTGAAGCTTTCTTT
TRBV9	NA	NA	TRBJ2-1	CASSVDGDSYNEQFF	TGTGCCAGCAGCGTAGACGGGGATTCCTACAATGAGCAGTTCTTC
TRBV24-1	NA	TRBD2	TRBJ2-1	CATSDGLAGVYNEQFF	TGTGCCACCAGTGACGGACTAGCGGGAGTCTACAATGAGCAGTTCTTC
TRBV2	NA	NA	TRBJ2-2	CASSPGHSNTGELFF	TGTGCCAGTTCTCCGGGACACTCGAACACCGGGGAGCTGTTTTTT
TRBV2	NA	TRBD1	TRBJ1-5	CASRDRGRGNQPQHF	TGTGCCAGCAGGGACAGGGGTCGCGGCAATCAGCCCCAGCATTTT
TRBV15	NA	NA	TRBJ1-2	CATSRRDANYGYTF	TGTGCCACCAGCAGAAGGGACGCAAACTATGGCTACACCTTC
TRBV20-1	NA	TRBD2	TRBJ2-7	CSARRRGESYEQYF	TGCAGTGCTAGGCGGCGGGGGGAATCCTACGAGCAGTACTTC
TRBV12-3/TRBV12-4	NA	NA	TRBJ2-2	CASRFDPVQLFF	TGTGCCAGCAGATTCGACCCAGTACAGCTGTTTTTT
TRBV5-1	NA	TRBD2	TRBJ2-1	CASSLAATSGAPYNEQFF	TGCGCCAGCAGCTTGGCGGCGACTAGCGGGGCCCCCTACAATGAGCAGTTCTTC
TRBV5-1	NA	NA	TRBJ2-7	CASTPEDSYEQYF	TGCGCCAGCACCCCTGAGGATTCCTACGAGCAGTACTTC
TRBV4-2	once	NA	TRBJ1-1	CASSQGGGYTEAFF	TGTGCCAGCAGCCAAGGCGGGGGATACACTGAAGCTTTCTTT
TRBV7-9	NA	NA	TRBJ2-3	CASAPRTVTVDTQYF	TGTGCCAGCGCCCCCCGGACAGTGACCGTAGATACGCAGTATTTT
TRBV10-3	NA	NA	TRBJ2-7	CAISEGPVEQYF	TGTGCCATCAGTGAGGGTCCGGTCGAGCAGTACTTC
TRBV5-1	NA	TRBD2	TRBJ2-7	CASSLARTSGSYEQYF	TGCGCCAGCAGCTTGGCTAGGACTAGCGGCTCCTACGAGCAGTACTTC
TRBV7-9	NA	NA	TRBJ1-2	CASSFYPDWYTF	TGTGCCAGCAGCTTCTACCCAGACTGGTACACCTTC
TRBV9	NA	TRBD2	TRBJ2-5	CASSVNSGPQRETQYF	TGTGCCAGCAGCGTAAATAGCGGGCCACAACGGGAGACCCAGTACTTC
TRBV5-4	NA	TRBD2	TRBJ2-1	CASSSSGASGGNEQFF	TGTGCCAGCAGCTCCTCCGGGGCTAGCGGGGGCAATGAGCAGTTCTTC
TRBV6-5	once	NA	TRBJ2-4	CASSYSIKNIQYF	TGTGCCAGCAGTTACTCGATTAAAAACATTCAGTACTTC
TRBV23-1	NA	TRBD1	TRBJ1-2	CASSPPHLPGTGFGYTF	TGCGCCAGCAGTCCTCCCCACCTCCCCGGGACAGGGTTTGGCTACACCTTC
TRBV7-9	NA	NA	TRBJ2-7	CASSLWSGSSYEQYF	TGTGCCAGCAGCTTATGGTCAGGGAGCTCCTACGAGCAGTACTTC
TRBV2	NA	TRBD2	TRBJ2-1	CASSEVASGRYNEQFF	TGTGCCAGCAGTGAGGTGGCTAGCGGGAGGTACAATGAGCAGTTCTTC
TRBV4-1	NA	NA	TRBJ1-5	CASSQPGISNQPQHF	TGCGCCAGCAGCCAACCCGGGATTAGCAATCAGCCCCAGCATTTT
TRBV13	NA	TRBD2	TRBJ2-5	CASSLRGGIGETQYF	TGTGCCAGCAGCTTACGGGGGGGAATAGGAGAGACCCAGTACTTC
TRBV5-6	NA	NA	TRBJ2-7	CASSLAVRGHEQYF	TGTGCCAGCAGCTTGGCGGTCAGGGGCCACGAGCAGTACTTC
TRBV18	NA	TRBD1	TRBJ1-5	CASSPQRTGTGAWANQPQHF	TGTGCCAGCTCACCACAAAGGACAGGGACGGGGGCTTGGGCCAATCAGCCCCAGCATTTT
TRBV7-6	once	NA	TRBJ1-4	CASSLVVTAPGRSNEKLFF	TGTGCCAGCAGCTTAGTAGTGACAGCCCCCGGGAGGTCAAATGAAAAACTGTTTTTT
TRBV19	NA	TRBD1	TRBJ2-1	CATRTGAGYNEQFF	TGTGCCACCCGGACAGGGGCTGGGTACAATGAGCAGTTCTTC
TRBV18	NA	TRBD1	TRBJ1-1	CASSQGAQGDENTEAFF	TGTGCCAGCTCACAGGGCGCACAGGGGGACGAGAACACTGAAGCTTTCTTT
TRBV25-1	NA	NA	TRBJ2-1	CASSEFRGNEQFF	TGTGCCAGCAGTGAATTCAGGGGTAATGAGCAGTTCTTC
TRBV5-1	NA	NA	TRBJ1-1	CASRQGGEAFF	TGCGCCAGCCGGCAGGGCGGTGAAGCTTTCTTT
TRBV24-1	NA	TRBD1	TRBJ2-1	CATSDSNRGLSINEQFF	TGTGCCACCAGTGACTCAAACAGGGGGCTATCCATCAATGAGCAGTTCTTC
TRBV27	NA	TRBD2	TRBJ2-3	CASISGGAQYF	TGTGCCAGCATCTCGGGGGGGGCGCAGTATTTT
TRBV9	once	NA	TRBJ2-3	CASSVATRRDTQYF	TGTGCCAGCAGCGTAGCTACGCGACGGGATACGCAGTATTTT